This T cell receptor beta chain was identified during a study of blood T cell repertoires in COVID-19. Study-wide background: Samples of COVID-19 (acute and convalescent) were obtained from the United States, Italy and Spain. Sample material is recorded as cDNA or gDNA derived from T cells, B-cell-depleted T cells, or PBMCs.

The CDR3 consists of 15 residues. Germline loops: CDR1 SGHTA, CDR2 FQGNSA. Trimming removed 1 base from V and 3 bases from J, with 10 bases in between. Among Cohort 3 donors, those recovered had two negative PCRs, clearance, or symptom resolution. Sequencing was performed with immunoSEQ multiplex PCR; in TCRdb, only in-frame clones are kept and a portion is missing. Here the sample spans around 290,000 clones, around nine tenths being singletons. The sequence derives from a woman aged 18 to 35 who had recovered from COVID-19. The chain is built from TRBV7-2 and TRBJ1-3; no definite D call. Sequenced input: PBMCs or T cells enriched from blood (not recorded which). The CDR3, as DNA: TGTGCCAGCAGCTTAGGACTCGGTGGTGGAAACACCATATATTTT. Translation: CASSLGLGGGNTIYF.